Shown below are 5 T cell receptor beta chains from a single sample sequenced in a study of blood T cells in healthy people across ages. It was with a sample-barcoded 5' primer and a J-beta primer mix that a second PCR of about 6 to 12 cycles was run. TCRdb recomputed calls from the 5' RACE reads with MiXCR, one row per CDR3 protein. In the table there are around 990,000 distinct CDR3 sequences, about 25% of which are singletons. This sample was also put to use in a study of T cells of mothers and their children.

The sequenced sample consisted of blood. The receptor source for this set is a girl between 2 and 10 years old in good health.

This chain connects TRBV2 to TRBJ2-3, with D unclear. The V and J ends lost 3 bases and 2 bases respectively, with 3 bases between them. CDR1 and CDR2 (germline): SNHLY, FYNNEI. The CDR3 spans 12 residues. CDR3 residues: CASSEYTDTQYF. CDR3 DNA sequence: TGTGCCAGCAGTGAGTACACAGATACGCAGTATTTT.

This clonotype was observed a few times. J is TRBJ1-5 and V is TRBV29-1; no reliable D call. Germline V CDR1 and CDR2: SQVTM, ANQGSEA. Trimming removed 7 bases from V and 11 bases from J, with 9 bases in between. There are 9 residues in the CDR3. DNA for the CDR3: TGCAGCGAGCCAGCGGCCCAGCATTTT. As protein: CSEPAAQHF.

The chain joins TRBV12-3 or TRBV12-4 to TRBJ2-3, with 8 bases lining up with TRBD1. The J segment lost 2 bases and the V segment lost 2 bases, leaving 6 bases of the junction unmatched. The CDR3 sequence is 16 residues long. Written as DNA, the CDR3 is TGTGCCAGCAGTTTATTGGGGACAGGATTCACAGATACGCAGTATTTT. This codes for CASSLLGTGFTDTQYF.

This clonotype was counted a few times. V and J are TRBV27 and TRBJ1-2; 9 nucleotides match TRBD1. This CDR3 contains 13 residues. V lost 4 bases to trimming and J lost 6 bases; unmatched junction nucleotides: 3. Germline V gene sequence: CDR1 MNHEY, CDR2 SMNVEV (reference sequence). In DNA form, the CDR3 reads TGTGCCAGCAGTTGGGGACAGGGTAATGGCTACACCTTC. The encoded protein is CASSWGQGNGYTF.

This clonotype was detected only once. Possible read error: a much larger clone is one base away. This chain uses TRBV4-1 with TRBJ2-1, with D perhaps matching TRBD1 or TRBD2 (5 bases each). Germline lookup yields CDR1 MGHRA and CDR2 YSYEKL. The CDR3 covers 16 residues. The V and J ends lost 2 bases and 8 bases respectively, with 19 bases between them. CDR3 sequence: CASSQPGQGRGDEQFF. CDR3 DNA sequence: TGCGCCAGCAGCCAACCCGGACAAGGGAGAGGCGATGAGCAGTTCTTC.